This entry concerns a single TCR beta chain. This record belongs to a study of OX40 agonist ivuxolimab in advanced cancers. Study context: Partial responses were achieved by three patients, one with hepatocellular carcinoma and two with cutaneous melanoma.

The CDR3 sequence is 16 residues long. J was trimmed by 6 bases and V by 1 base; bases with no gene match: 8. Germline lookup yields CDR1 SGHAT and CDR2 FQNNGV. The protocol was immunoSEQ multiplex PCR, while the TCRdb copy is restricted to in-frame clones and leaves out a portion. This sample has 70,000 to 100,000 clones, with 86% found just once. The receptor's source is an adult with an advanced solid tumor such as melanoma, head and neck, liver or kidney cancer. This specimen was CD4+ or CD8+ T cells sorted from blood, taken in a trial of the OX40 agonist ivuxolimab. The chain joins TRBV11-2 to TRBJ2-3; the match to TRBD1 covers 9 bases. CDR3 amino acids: CASSLGNRGQEDTQYF. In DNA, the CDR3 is TGTGCCAGCAGCTTAGGCAACAGGGGGCAGGAGGATACGCAGTATTTT.